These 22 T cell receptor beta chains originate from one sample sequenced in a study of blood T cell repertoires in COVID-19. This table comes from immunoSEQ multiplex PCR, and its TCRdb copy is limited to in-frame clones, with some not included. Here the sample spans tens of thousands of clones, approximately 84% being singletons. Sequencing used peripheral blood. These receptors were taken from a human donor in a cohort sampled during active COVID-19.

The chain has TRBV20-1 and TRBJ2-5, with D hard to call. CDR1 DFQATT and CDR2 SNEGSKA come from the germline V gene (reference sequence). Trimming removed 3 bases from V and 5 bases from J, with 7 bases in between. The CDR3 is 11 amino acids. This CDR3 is CSASPRETQYF. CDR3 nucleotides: TGCAGTGCTAGTCCCAGGGAGACCCAGTACTTC.

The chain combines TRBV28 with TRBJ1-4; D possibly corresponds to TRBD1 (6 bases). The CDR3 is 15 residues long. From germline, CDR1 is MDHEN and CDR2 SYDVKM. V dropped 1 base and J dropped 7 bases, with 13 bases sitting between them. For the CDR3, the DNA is TGTGCCAGCAGTTTATTACAGGGTCTTCGTGAAAAACTGTTTTTT. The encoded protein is CASSLLQGLREKLFF.

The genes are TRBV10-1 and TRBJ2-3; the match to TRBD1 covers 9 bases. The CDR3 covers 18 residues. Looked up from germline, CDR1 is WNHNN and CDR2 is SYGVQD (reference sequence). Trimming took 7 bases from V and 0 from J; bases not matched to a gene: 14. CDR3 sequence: CASKRGQGKYFSTDTQYF. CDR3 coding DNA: TGCGCCAGCAAAAGGGGACAGGGCAAATATTTTAGCACAGATACGCAGTATTTT.

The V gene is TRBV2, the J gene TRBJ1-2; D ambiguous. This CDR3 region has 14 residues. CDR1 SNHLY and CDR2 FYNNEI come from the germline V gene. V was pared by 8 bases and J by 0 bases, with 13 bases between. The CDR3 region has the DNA TGTGCCAGCCTACTGAGGTGGGCTAACTATGGCTACACCTTC. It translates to CASLLRWANYGYTF.

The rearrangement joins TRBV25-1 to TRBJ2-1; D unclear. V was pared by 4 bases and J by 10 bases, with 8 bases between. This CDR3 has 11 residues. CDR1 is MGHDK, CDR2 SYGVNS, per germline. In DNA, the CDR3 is TGTGCCAGCAGTGCCCTATTGGAGCAGTTCTTC. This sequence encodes CASSALLEQFF.

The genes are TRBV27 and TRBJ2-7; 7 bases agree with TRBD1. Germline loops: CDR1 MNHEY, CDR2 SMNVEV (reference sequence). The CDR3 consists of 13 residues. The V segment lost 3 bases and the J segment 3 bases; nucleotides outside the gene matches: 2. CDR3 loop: CASSFGQVYEQYF. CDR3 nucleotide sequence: TGTGCCAGCAGTTTTGGACAGGTCTACGAGCAGTACTTC.

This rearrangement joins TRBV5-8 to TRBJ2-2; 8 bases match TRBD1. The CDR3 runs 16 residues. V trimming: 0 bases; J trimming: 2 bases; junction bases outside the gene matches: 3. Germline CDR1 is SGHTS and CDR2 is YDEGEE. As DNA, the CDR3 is TGTGCCAGCAGCTTGGAACAGGGGGTAAACACCGGGGAGCTGTTTTTT. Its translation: CASSLEQGVNTGELFF.

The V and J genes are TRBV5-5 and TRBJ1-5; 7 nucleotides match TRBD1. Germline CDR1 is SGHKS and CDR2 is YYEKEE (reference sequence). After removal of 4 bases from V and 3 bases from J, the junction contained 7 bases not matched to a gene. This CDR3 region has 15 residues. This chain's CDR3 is CASSPTGVSNQPQHF. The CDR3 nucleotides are TGTGCCAGCAGCCCAACAGGGGTCTCCAATCAGCCCCAGCATTTT.

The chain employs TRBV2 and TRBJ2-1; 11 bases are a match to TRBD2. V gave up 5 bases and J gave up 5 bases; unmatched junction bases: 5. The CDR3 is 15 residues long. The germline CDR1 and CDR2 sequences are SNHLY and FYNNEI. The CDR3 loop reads CASSRELAGDNEQFF. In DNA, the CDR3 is TGTGCCAGCAGTAGGGAACTAGCGGGGGACAATGAGCAGTTCTTC.

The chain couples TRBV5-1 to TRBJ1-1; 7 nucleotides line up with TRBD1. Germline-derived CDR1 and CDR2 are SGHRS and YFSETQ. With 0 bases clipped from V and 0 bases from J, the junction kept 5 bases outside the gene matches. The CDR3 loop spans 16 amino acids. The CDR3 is CASSLGLTGLNTEAFF. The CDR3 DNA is TGCGCCAGCAGCTTGGGTCTGACAGGGCTGAACACTGAAGCTTTCTTT.

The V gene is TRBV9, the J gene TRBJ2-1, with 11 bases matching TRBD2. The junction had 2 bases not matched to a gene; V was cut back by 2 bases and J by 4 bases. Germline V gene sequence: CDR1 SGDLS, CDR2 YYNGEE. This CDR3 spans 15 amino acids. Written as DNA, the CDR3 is TGTGCCAGCAGCGTCCGACTAGCGGGGTACAATGAGCAGTTCTTC. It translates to CASSVRLAGYNEQFF.

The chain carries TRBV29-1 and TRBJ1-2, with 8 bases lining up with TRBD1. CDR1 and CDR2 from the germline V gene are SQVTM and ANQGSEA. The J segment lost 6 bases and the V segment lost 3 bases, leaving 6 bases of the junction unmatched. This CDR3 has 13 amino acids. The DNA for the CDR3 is TGCAGCGTTGACCAGGGGGCAGGGAATGGCTACACCTTC. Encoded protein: CSVDQGAGNGYTF.

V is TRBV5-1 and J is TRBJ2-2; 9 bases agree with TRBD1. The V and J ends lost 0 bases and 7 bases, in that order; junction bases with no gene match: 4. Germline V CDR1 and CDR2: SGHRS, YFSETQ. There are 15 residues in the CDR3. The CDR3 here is CASSLEQGAGGELFF. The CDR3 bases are TGCGCCAGCAGCTTGGAACAGGGGGCAGGCGGGGAGCTGTTTTTT.

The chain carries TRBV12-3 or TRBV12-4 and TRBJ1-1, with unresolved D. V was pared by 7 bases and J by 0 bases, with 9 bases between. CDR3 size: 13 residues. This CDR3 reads CASIVTVNTEAFF. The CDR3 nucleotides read TGTGCCAGCATCGTGACTGTGAACACTGAAGCTTTCTTT.

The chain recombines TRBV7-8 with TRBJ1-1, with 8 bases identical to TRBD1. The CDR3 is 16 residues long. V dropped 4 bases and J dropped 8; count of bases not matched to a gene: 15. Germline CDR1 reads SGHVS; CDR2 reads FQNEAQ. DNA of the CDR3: TGTGCCAGCAGCTCCCAAATTGGAGACAGGGGCCCCGAAGCTTTCTTT. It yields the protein CASSSQIGDRGPEAFF. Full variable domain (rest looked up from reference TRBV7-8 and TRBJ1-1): GAGVSQSPRYKVAKRGQDVALRCDPISGHVSLFWYQQALGQGPEFLTYFQNEAQLDKSGLPSDRFFAERPEGSVSTLKIQRTQQEDSAVYLCASSSQIGDRGPEAFFGQGTRLTVV.

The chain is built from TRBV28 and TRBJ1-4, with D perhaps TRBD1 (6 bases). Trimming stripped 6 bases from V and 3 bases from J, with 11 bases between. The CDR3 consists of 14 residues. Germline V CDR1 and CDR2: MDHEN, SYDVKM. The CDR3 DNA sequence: TGTGCCAGCAGCTCTACAGGGCCTAATGAAAAACTGTTTTTT. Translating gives CASSSTGPNEKLFF.

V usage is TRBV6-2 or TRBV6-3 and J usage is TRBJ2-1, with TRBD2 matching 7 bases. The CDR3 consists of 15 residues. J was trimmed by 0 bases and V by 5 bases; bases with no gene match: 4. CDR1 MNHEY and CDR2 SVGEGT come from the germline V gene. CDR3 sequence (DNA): TGTGCCAGCAGTGGGGGGGATATCTCCTACAATGAGCAGTTCTTC. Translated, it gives CASSGGDISYNEQFF.

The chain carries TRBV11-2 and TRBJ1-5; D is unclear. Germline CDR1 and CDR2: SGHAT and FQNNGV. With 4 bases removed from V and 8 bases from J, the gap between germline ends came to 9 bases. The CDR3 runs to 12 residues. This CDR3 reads CASSSLSEPQHF. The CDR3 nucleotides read TGTGCCAGCAGCTCTCTCTCGGAGCCCCAGCATTTT.

The CDR3 here is CASSYLPRGETQYF. CDR3 bases: TGTGCCAGCAGTTACCTCCCCCGGGGGGAGACCCAGTACTTC. The chain is built from TRBV7-3 and TRBJ2-5; tentative D call: TRBD2 (6 bases). V was clipped by 6 bases and J by 5 bases, with 16 bases between them. The CDR3 length is 14 residues. Germline V gives CDR1 SGHTA, CDR2 FQGTGA. The whole variable domain, filled in from reference TRBV7-3 and TRBJ2-5, reads GAGVSQTPSNKVTEKGKYVELRCDPISGHTALYWYRQSLGQGPEFLIYFQGTGAADDSGLPNDRFFAVRPEGSVSTLKIQRTERGDSAVYLCASSYLPRGETQYFGPGTRLLVL.

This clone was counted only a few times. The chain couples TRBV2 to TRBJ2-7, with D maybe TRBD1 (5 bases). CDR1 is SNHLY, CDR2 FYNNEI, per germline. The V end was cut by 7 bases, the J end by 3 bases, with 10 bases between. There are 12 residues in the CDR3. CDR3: CASNQGYYEQYF. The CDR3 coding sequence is TGTGCCAGCAATCAGGGCTACTACGAGCAGTACTTC.

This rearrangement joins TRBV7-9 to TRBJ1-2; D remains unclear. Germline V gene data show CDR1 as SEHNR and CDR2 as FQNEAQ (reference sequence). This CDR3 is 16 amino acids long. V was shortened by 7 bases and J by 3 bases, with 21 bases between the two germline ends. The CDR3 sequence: CASNNRDTLWDYGYTF. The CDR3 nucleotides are TGTGCCAGCAACAACCGGGATACCCTCTGGGACTATGGCTACACCTTC.

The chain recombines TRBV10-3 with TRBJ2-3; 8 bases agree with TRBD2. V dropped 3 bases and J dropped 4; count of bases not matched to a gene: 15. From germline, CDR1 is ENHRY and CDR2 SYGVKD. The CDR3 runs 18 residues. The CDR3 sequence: CAISDSLYSGNEADTQYF. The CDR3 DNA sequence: TGTGCCATCAGTGATTCTCTTTATAGCGGGAATGAAGCAGATACGCAGTATTTT.